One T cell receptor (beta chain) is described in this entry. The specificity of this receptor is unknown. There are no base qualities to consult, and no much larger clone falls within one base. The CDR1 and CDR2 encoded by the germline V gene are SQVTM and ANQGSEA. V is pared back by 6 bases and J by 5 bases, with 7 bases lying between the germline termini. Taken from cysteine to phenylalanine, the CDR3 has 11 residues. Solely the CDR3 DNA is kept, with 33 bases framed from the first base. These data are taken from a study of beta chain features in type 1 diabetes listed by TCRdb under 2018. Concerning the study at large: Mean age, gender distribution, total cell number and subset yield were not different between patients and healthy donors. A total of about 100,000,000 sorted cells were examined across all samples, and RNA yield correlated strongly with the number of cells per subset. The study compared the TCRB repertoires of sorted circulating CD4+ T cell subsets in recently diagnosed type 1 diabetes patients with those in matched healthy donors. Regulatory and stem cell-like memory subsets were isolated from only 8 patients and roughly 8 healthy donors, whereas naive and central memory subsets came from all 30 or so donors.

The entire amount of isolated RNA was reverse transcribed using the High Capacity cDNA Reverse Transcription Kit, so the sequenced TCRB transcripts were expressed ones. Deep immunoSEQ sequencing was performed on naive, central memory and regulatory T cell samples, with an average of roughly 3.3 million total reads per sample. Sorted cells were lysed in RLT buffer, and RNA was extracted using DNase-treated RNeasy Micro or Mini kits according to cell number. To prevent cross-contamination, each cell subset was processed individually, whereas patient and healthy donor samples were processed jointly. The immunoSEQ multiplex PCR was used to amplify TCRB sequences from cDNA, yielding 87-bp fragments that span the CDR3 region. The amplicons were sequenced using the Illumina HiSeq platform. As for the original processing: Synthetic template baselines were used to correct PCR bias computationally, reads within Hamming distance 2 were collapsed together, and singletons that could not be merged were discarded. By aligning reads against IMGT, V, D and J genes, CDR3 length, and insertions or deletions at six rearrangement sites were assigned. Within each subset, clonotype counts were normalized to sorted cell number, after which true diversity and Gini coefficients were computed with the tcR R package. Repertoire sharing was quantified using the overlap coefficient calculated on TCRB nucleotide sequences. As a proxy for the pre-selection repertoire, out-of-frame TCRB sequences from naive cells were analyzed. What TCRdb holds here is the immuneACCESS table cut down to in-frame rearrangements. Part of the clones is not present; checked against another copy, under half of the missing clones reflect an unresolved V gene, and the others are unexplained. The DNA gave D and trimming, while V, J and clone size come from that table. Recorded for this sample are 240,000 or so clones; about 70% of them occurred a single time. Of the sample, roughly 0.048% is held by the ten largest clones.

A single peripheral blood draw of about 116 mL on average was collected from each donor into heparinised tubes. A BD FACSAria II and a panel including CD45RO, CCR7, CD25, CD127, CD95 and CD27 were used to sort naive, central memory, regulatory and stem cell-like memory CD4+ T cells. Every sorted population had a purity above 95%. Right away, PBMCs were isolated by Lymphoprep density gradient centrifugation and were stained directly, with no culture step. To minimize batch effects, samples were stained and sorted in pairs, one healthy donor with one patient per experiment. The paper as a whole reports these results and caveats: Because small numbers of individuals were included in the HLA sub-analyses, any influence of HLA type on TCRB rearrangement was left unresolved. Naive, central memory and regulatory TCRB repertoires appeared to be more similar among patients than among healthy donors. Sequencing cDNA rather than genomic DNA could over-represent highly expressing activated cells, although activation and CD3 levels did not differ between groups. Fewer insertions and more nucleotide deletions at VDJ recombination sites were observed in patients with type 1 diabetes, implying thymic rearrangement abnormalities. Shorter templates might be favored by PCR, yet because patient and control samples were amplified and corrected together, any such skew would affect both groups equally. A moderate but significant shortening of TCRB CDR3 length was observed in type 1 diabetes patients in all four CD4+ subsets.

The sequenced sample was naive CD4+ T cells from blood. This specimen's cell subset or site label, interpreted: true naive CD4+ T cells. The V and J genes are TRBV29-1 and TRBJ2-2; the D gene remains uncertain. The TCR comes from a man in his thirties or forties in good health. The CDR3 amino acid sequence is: CSVTDTGELFF. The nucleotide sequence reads TGCAGCGTAACGGATACCGGGGAGCTGTTTTTT.